The rows below give T cell receptor beta chains drawn from one sample of a study of blood T cell repertoires in COVID-19. Measured with immunoSEQ multiplex PCR; TCRdb has only the in-frame clones, and not every one. The sample yields some 150,000 clones, 77% seen once. The sequenced material came from peripheral blood. The receptors shown here come from a woman between 50 and 59 years old with active or convalescent COVID-19. The CDR3 runs from the conserved cysteine through the conserved F or W. A D gene is named only where the DNA matches it firmly. Expanded clones are given a class, and other clones once, few, many or no size at all.

d_call j_call clone_size v_call cdr3_length cdr3_aa cdr3_nt
- TRBJ2-3 - TRBV7-3 16 CASSLKLNLPTDTQYF TGTGCCAGCAGCTTAAAACTAAATCTACCTACAGATACGCAGTATTTT
- TRBJ1-2 - TRBV11-2 16 CASSRLSSLANYGYTF TGTGCCAGCAGCCGCCTGAGCTCTCTAGCTAACTATGGCTACACCTTC
TRBD2 TRBJ2-3 - TRBV9 16 CASSVALAGGTDTQYF TGTGCCAGCAGCGTGGCACTAGCGGGGGGCACAGATACGCAGTATTTT
TRBD1 TRBJ1-2 - TRBV4-3 13 CASSQGQGLSYTF TGCGCCAGCAGCCAAGGACAGGGGTTGAGCTACACCTTC
- TRBJ2-7 - TRBV29-1 15 CSVGPRGGSSYEQYF TGCAGCGTTGGGCCCCGAGGAGGAAGCTCCTACGAGCAGTACTTC
TRBD1 TRBJ1-2 - TRBV5-4 15 CASSLGQGLDYGYTF TGTGCCAGCAGCTTGGGACAGGGATTGGACTATGGCTACACCTTC
- TRBJ1-2 - TRBV2 13 CASSRGANYGYTF TGTGCCAGCAGCCGGGGGGCGAACTATGGCTACACCTTC
- TRBJ2-2 - TRBV6-5 12 CASGPSTGELFF TGTGCCAGCGGCCCATCGACCGGGGAGCTGTTTTTT
TRBD2 TRBJ2-7 few TRBV7-2 15 CASSLVASGVGEQYF TGTGCCAGCAGCTTAGTGGCTAGCGGGGTGGGCGAGCAGTACTTC
TRBD2 TRBJ2-1 many TRBV29-1 15 CSVEDGGASGDEQFF TGCAGCGTTGAAGATGGGGGGGCTAGCGGGGATGAGCAGTTCTTC
- TRBJ1-2 - TRBV19 15 CASSMEQGSNYGYTF TGTGCCAGTAGTATGGAACAGGGCTCTAACTATGGCTACACCTTC
TRBD1 TRBJ2-7 - TRBV6-1 15 CASSESETGYREQYF TGTGCCAGCAGTGAAAGTGAGACAGGGTACCGAGAGCAGTACTTC
- TRBJ2-1 - TRBV5-6 16 CASSGVRVPKANEQFF TGTGCCAGCAGCGGCGTTCGGGTCCCTAAGGCGAATGAGCAGTTCTTC
- TRBJ1-3 few TRBV5-6 15 CASSPGQHSGNTIYF TGTGCCAGCAGCCCAGGACAGCACTCTGGAAACACCATATATTTT
- TRBJ1-5 - TRBV25-1 14 CASSEMGATQPQHF TGTGCCAGCAGTGAAATGGGGGCTACTCAGCCCCAGCATTTT
TRBD1 TRBJ1-2 - TRBV6-1 14 CASSEAGTGNGYTF TGTGCCAGCAGTGAAGCAGGGACAGGGAATGGCTACACCTTC
TRBD1 TRBJ1-4 few TRBV5-1 15 CASSLSGTGHEKLFF TGCGCCAGCAGCTTGTCTGGGACAGGGCATGAAAAACTGTTTTTT
- TRBJ1-3 - TRBV28 15 CASSIGGSSGNTIYF TGTGCCAGCAGCATCGGGGGAAGCTCTGGAAACACCATATATTTT
TRBD1 TRBJ1-1 few TRBV27 14 CASCSGTGRLKAFF TGTGCCAGCTGCTCCGGGACAGGGCGATTGAAAGCTTTCTTT
- TRBJ1-2 - TRBV7-2 14 CASSPPGSYYGYTF TGTGCCAGCAGCCCGCCCGGGTCCTACTATGGCTACACCTTC
- TRBJ2-7 - TRBV5-1 15 CASSLGGRSAYEQYF TGCGCCAGCAGCTTGGGGGGCAGGTCTGCCTACGAGCAGTACTTC
- TRBJ2-3 - TRBV3-1/TRBV3-2 14 CASSPPEFTDTQYF TGTGCCAGCAGCCCCCCTGAGTTCACAGATACGCAGTATTTT
- TRBJ2-7 - TRBV7-2 13 CASSLTVAYEQYF TGTGCCAGCAGCTTGACAGTAGCCTACGAGCAGTACTTC
- TRBJ1-2 - TRBV9 15 CASSVVSTLGDGYTF TGTGCCAGCAGCGTAGTAAGCACCCTCGGGGATGGCTACACCTTC
TRBD1 TRBJ1-3 - TRBV9 15 CASSAGTGHGNTIYF TGTGCCAGCAGTGCAGGGACAGGGCATGGAAACACCATATATTTT
TRBD2 TRBJ2-7 - TRBV3-1/TRBV3-2 16 CASSQDEAGSSYEQYF TGTGCCAGCAGCCAAGACGAAGCGGGGTCTTCCTACGAGCAGTACTTC
- TRBJ1-1 - TRBV4-3 15 CASSQFWGGNTEAFF TGCGCCAGCAGCCAATTCTGGGGAGGGAACACTGAAGCTTTCTTT
TRBD1 TRBJ1-1 - TRBV19 17 CASSPSTGTGSHTEAFF TGTGCCAGTAGTCCTTCCACCGGGACAGGGTCCCACACTGAAGCTTTCTTT
TRBD1 TRBJ1-5 - TRBV6-2/TRBV6-3 18 CASSPSPGTGGFNQPQHF TGTGCCAGCAGCCCCTCCCCCGGGACAGGGGGATTCAATCAGCCCCAGCATTTT
- TRBJ2-3 once TRBV21-1 17 CASSKAGTRSLTDTQYF TGTGCCAGCAGCAAAGCCGGGACTAGGTCCCTCACAGATACGCAGTATTTT
- TRBJ2-2 once TRBV27 16 CASRQTGSASTGELFF TGTGCCAGCAGACAAACAGGGTCTGCGTCGACCGGGGAGCTGTTTTTT
- TRBJ1-5 - TRBV5-6 15 CASSLGHRGNQPQHF TGTGCCAGCAGCTTGGGACATCGCGGCAATCAGCCCCAGCATTTT
TRBD1 TRBJ1-2 - TRBV19 13 CASSHRGQNGYTF TGTGCCAGTAGCCACAGGGGGCAGAATGGCTACACCTTC
TRBD1 TRBJ2-7 few TRBV7-3 16 CASSLTRLGRGSEQYF TGTGCCAGCAGCTTAACCCGGCTGGGCAGGGGGAGCGAGCAGTACTTC
TRBD2 TRBJ2-2 - TRBV18 17 CASSPPGLAGVAGELFF TGTGCCAGCTCACCACCGGGACTAGCGGGAGTGGCCGGGGAGCTGTTTTTT
- TRBJ1-3 - TRBV5-1 18 CASSPGAGGLSRGNTIYF TGCGCCAGCAGCCCTGGGGCGGGGGGGCTGTCCAGAGGAAACACCATATATTTT
- TRBJ1-1 - TRBV5-6 15 CASSFFPRLNTEAFF TGTGCCAGCAGCTTTTTCCCGCGGTTGAACACTGAAGCTTTCTTT
TRBD1 TRBJ2-1 once TRBV7-2 11 CAQGAFYEQFF TGTGCCCAGGGGGCTTTTTATGAGCAGTTCTTC
- TRBJ2-7 - TRBV5-1 14 CASSLPGSVHEQYF TGCGCCAGCAGCTTGCCAGGGTCGGTGCACGAGCAGTACTTC
TRBD1 TRBJ1-1 - TRBV11-3 12 CASSLGQGEAFF TGTGCCAGCAGCCTTGGACAGGGAGAAGCTTTCTTT
- TRBJ2-1 - TRBV27 16 CASSLSGILSYNEQFF TGTGCCAGCAGTTTATCCGGGATCCTCTCCTACAATGAGCAGTTCTTC
- TRBJ1-5 once TRBV30 13 CAWSVGSNQPQHF TGTGCCTGGAGTGTTGGCAGTAATCAGCCCCAGCATTTT
TRBD2 TRBJ2-7 - TRBV19 14 CASTLAGGDYEQYF TGTGCCAGTACCCTAGCGGGGGGCGACTACGAGCAGTACTTC
- TRBJ2-3 - TRBV5-1 15 CASSWTSLGSDTQYF TGCGCCAGCAGTTGGACATCACTTGGATCGGATACGCAGTATTTT